This entry features one T cell receptor (beta chain) sequence. Only a few counts were recorded for this clone. Its antigen is currently not known. It has no much larger one-base neighbor in the sample; base qualities were not kept. From the cysteine up to the phenylalanine, the CDR3 has a length of 13 residues. Of the read, only the CDR3 DNA is kept; its 39 bases are in frame from base 1. V sheds 6 bases and J sheds 4 bases, leaving 10 bases between their ends. Via the germline V gene, CDR1 is MDHEN and CDR2 SYDVKM. The immunoSEQ Assay was used to sequence TCR beta CDR3 regions from DNA. On the study's bioinformatics: T cell density was computed as TCR beta template counts normalized to usable DNA estimated by amplifying housekeeping genes. Using the preseqR package, richness was estimated by extrapolating to 120,000 templates for tissue samples and 400,000 templates for PBMC samples. Clonality was calculated as one minus Pielou's evenness. Tissue-enriched TCRs were identified through differential abundance testing performed on productive amino-acid clonotypes, with a minimum total count of 5 and an alpha of 0.1. The Jaccard Index and the Morisita Overlap Index were used to measure how much the repertoires overlapped between compartments. TCR beta CDR3s were clustered by GLIPH together with public tetramer-defined viral CDR3s, and at least three viral sequences plus V-gene enrichment were required for viral motifs. As stored in TCRdb, this immuneACCESS dataset retains in-frame rearrangements with V and J assigned. A fraction of the clones does not appear; measured against another copy, unresolved V genes explain less than half of the discrepancy, and the remainder lacks a known reason. V and J calls and clone size come straight from that table; D and trimming were deduced from the DNA. The sample table shows fewer than 40,000 clones, and about 89% are seen once. In total, the top ten clones hold around 3% of the sample.

These data belong to a study of T cells in localized non-small cell lung cancer (TCRdb year 2020). Regarding the complete study: The study analyzed T cell repertoires of approximately 240 early-stage NSCLC patients, comparing tumors and uninvolved tumor-adjacent lungs. The cohort consisted of approximately 240 treatment-naive NSCLC patients whose localized lung tumors had been resected. The mean age of the NSCLC patients was about 67 years, with 130 or so men and over 100 women.

What the research found in general, with its limitations: Longer overall survival was associated with higher T cell density in blood, whereas shorter survival was associated with higher clonality in adjacent lung. A median of 57 of the top 100 tumor clones were detected in paired uninvolved adjacent lung, and 28 of these tumor clones were also found among the top 100 clones of the paired uninvolved adjacent lung. Since the design was exploratory, TCR variables were selected using unadjusted p-values with no false-discovery rate correction. The highest T cell clonality was observed in uninvolved tumor-adjacent lung, where clonality exceeded that of tumor, suggesting that antigenic responses were more focused in uninvolved tumor-adjacent lung. Because multi-region sequencing of the tumors was not done, intratumor heterogeneity could not be ruled out.

At diagnosis, peripheral blood, uninvolved tumor-adjacent lung and tumor were collected and were preserved as a mix of fresh-frozen and FFPE material. For TCR repertoire profiling, blood samples were analyzed in the form of peripheral blood mononuclear cells. The rearrangement joined TRBV28 to TRBJ1-5; perhaps TRBD1 is the D gene, with 5 bases matching. The receptor comes from a female donor older than 55 with stage I lung adenocarcinoma. The starting material was peripheral blood, obtained before any cancer treatment. The CDR3: CASRPTDNQPQHF. The DNA is TGTGCCAGCAGACCGACAGATAATCAGCCCCAGCATTTT.